This T cell receptor (beta chain) was sequenced in a study of T cells expressing NK-cell markers. Turning to the study itself: According to the study, TCR beta repertoires originated from sorted CD3+CD56+NKG2C+, CD3+CD56+NKG2C- and CD3+CD56-NKG2C+ T cells. In the group of eight sequenced donors, seven were HCMV-seropositive and one was seronegative. Study outcomes and limitations: Topping the CD3+CD56-NKG2C+ fraction as well were these clonotypes, in several donors.

One entry per CDR3 protein, without DNA, is what TCRdb gives after re-calling the 5' RACE reads. The sample's table shows approximately 150,000 distinct CDR3 sequences. This CDR3 is built from 14 residues. Looked up from germline, CDR1 is MNHNS and CDR2 is SASEGT. About this clonotype itself: The target antigen is unknown.

The rearrangement uses TRBV6-1 and TRBJ2-3; TCRdb outputs TRBD2, but without DNA this stays unchecked. The sequence was obtained from a man aged 18-30 years in good health. The sample was blood T cells: a sorted CD56 or NKG2C T cell subset, CD4+ or CD8+ T cells, or bulk PBMC T cells (not recorded which). This CDR3 reads CASRTRGGTDTQYF.